This TCR beta chain was captured in a study of blood T cell repertoires in COVID-19. Study-wide context: Both acute and convalescent COVID-19 samples were obtained from the United States, Italy and Spain.

V lost 1 base and J lost 2, with 6 bases in between. CDR3 length: 14 residues. Germline CDR1 and CDR2: SGHDN and FVKESK. Some clones are missing from TCRdb's copy, which holds only in-frame ones; the method was immunoSEQ multiplex PCR. Of about 190,000 clones listed, over 75% are singletons. This clone has only one observation. Sequencing input: peripheral blood. The receptor was derived from a woman aged 80 or over with active or convalescent COVID-19. This chain joins TRBV14 and TRBJ2-1; the D is unclear. CDR3 amino acids: CASSQGGPYNEQFF. CDR3 sequence (DNA): TGTGCCAGCAGCCAAGGTGGGCCCTACAATGAGCAGTTCTTC.